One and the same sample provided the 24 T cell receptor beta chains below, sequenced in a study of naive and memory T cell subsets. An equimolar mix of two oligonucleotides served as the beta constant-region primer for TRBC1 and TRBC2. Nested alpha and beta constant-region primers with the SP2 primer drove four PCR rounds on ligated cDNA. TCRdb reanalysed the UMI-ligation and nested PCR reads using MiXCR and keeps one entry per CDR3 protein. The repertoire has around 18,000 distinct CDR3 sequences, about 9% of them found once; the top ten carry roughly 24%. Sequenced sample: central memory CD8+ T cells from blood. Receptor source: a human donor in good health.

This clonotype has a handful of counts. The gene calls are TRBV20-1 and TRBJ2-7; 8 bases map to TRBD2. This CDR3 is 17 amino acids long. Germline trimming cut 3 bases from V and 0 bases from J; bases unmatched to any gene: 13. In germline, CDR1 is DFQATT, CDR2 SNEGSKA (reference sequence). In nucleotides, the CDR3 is TGCAGTGCTAGGGGGGGCGAGGCCGGGACTAGCTCCTACGAGCAGTACTTC. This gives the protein CSARGGEAGTSSYEQYF.

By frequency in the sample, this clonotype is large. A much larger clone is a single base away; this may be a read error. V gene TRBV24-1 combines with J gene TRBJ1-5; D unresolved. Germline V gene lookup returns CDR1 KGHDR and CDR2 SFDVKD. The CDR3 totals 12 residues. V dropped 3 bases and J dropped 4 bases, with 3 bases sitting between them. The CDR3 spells CATSDSNQPQHF. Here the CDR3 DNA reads TGTGCCACCAGTGATAGTAATCAGCCCCAGCATTTT.

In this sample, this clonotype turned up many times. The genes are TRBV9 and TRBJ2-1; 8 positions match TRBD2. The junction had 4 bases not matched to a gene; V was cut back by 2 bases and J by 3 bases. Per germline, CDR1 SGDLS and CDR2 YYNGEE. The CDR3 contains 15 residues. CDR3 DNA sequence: TGTGCCAGCAGCGTTGGGACTAGTAACTACAATGAGCAGTTCTTC. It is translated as CASSVGTSNYNEQFF.

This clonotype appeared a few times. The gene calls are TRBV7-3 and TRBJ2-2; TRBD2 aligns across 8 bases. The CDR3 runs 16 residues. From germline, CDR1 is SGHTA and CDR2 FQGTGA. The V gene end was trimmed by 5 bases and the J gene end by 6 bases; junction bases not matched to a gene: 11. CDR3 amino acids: CASSPQTVGRAGELFF. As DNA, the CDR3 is TGTGCCAGCAGCCCCCAGACCGTCGGGAGGGCCGGGGAGCTGTTTTTT.

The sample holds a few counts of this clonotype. CDR3: CSVAEDYYNEQFF. As DNA, the CDR3 is TGCAGCGTCGCCGAGGACTATTACAATGAGCAGTTCTTC. V gene TRBV29-1 combines with J gene TRBJ2-1; TRBD2 might be the D (6 bases). V was trimmed by 6 bases and J by 4 bases, leaving 13 bases between them. Germline V gene lookup returns CDR1 SQVTM and CDR2 ANQGSEA. The CDR3 totals 13 residues.

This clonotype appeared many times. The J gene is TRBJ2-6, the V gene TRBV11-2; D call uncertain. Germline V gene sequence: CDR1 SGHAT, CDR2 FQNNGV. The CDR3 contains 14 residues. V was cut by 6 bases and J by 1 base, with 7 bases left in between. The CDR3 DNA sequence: TGTGCCAGCAGAACGGTGTCTGGGGCCAACGTCCTGACTTTC. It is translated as CASRTVSGANVLTF.

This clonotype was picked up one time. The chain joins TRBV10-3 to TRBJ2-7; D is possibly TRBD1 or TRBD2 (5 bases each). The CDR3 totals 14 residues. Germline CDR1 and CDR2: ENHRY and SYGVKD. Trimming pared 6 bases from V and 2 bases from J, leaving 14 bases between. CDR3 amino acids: CAIRRPGTPYEQYF. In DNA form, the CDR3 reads TGTGCCATCAGACGTCCGGGGACGCCCTACGAGCAGTACTTC.

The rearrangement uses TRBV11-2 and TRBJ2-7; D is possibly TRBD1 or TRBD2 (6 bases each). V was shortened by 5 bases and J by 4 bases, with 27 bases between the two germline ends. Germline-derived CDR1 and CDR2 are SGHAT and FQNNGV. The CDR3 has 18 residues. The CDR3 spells CASSPNPQGLFNGYEQYF. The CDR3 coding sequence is TGTGCCAGCAGCCCTAACCCACAGGGACTGTTTAACGGGTACGAGCAGTACTTC.

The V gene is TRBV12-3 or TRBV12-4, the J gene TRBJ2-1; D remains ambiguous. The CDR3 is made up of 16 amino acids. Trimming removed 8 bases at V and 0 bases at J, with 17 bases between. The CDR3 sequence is CASDREQTSSYNEQFF. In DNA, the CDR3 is TGTGCCAGCGACCGCGAGCAAACCAGCTCCTACAATGAGCAGTTCTTC.

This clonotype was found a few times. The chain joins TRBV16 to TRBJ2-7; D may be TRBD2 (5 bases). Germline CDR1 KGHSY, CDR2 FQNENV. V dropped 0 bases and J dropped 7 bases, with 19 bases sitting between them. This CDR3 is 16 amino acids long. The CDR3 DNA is TGTGCCAGCAGCCAATCGTCGAGCGGACGTCTATATGAGCAGTACTTC. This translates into CASSQSSSGRLYEQYF. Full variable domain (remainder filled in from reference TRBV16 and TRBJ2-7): GEEVAQTPKHLVRGEGQKAKLYCAPIKGHSYVFWYQQVLKNEFKFLISFQNENVFDETGMPKERFSAKCLPNSPCSLEIQATKLEDSAVYFCASSQSSSGRLYEQYFGPGTRLTVT.

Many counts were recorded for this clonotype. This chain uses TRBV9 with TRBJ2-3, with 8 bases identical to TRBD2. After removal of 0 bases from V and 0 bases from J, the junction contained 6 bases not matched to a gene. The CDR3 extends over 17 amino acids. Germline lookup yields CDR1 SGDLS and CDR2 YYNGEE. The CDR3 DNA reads TGTGCCAGCAGCGTAGGGGCGGGGGGCCCTAGCACAGATACGCAGTATTTT. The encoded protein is CASSVGAGGPSTDTQYF. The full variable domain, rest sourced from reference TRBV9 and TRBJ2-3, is DSGVTQTPKHLITATGQRVTLRCSPRSGDLSVYWYQQSLDQGLQFLIQYYNGEERAKGNILERFSAQQFPDLHSELNLSSLELGDSALYFCASSVGAGGPSTDTQYFGPGTRLTVL.

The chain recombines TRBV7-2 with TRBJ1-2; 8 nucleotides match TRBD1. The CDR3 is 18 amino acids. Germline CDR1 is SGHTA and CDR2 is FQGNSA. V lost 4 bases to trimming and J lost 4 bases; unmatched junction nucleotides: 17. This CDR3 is CASSYWTGHPVEIYGYTF. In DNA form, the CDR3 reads TGTGCCAGCAGCTACTGGACAGGGCATCCTGTTGAGATCTATGGCTACACCTTC.

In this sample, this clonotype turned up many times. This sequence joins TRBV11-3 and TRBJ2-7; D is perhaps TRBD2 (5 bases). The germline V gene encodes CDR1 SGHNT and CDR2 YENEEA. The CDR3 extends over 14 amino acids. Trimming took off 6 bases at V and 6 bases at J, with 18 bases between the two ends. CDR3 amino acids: CASRKGGVGSEQYF. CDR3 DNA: TGTGCCAGCAGAAAAGGAGGAGTTGGTTCCGAGCAGTACTTC.

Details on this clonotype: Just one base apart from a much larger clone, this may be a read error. CDR3 in DNA: TGCGCCAGCAGCCAATCCAAGTGGCCTAGCGAGTCCGATGAGCAGCTCTTC. It codes for CASSQSKWPSESDEQLF. The chain combines TRBV4-3 with TRBJ2-1, with D perhaps TRBD2 (6 bases). The germline gives CDR1 LGHNA, CDR2 YSLEER. This CDR3 has 17 residues.

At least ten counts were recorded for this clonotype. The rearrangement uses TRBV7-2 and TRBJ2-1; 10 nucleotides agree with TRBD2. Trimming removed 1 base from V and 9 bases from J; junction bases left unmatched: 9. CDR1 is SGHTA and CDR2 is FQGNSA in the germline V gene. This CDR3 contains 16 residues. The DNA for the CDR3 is TGTGCCAGCAGCTTAGGAAGCGGGGGGGGTCGGATTGAGCAGTTCTTC. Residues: CASSLGSGGGRIEQFF.

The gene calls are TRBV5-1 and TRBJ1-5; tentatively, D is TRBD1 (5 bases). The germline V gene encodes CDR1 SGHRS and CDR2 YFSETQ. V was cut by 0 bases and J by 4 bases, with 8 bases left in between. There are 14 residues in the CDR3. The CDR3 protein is CASSLGGLNQPQHF. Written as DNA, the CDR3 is TGCGCCAGCAGCTTGGGGGGGTTGAATCAGCCCCAGCATTTT.

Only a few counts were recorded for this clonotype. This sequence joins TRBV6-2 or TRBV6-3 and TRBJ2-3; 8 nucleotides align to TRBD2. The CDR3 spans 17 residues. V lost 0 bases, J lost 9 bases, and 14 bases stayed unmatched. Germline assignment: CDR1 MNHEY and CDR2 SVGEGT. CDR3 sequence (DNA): TGTGCCAGCAGTTACTCGAGTACATTGCGGGGGGAGGGAACGCAGTATTTT. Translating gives CASSYSSTLRGEGTQYF.

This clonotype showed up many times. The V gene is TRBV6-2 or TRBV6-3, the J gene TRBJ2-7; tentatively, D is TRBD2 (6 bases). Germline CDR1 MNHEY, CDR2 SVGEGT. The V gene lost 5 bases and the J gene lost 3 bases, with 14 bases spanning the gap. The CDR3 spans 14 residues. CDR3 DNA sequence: TGTGCCAGCAGTCTAACAATGGAGGGCTACGAGCAGTACTTC. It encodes CASSLTMEGYEQYF.

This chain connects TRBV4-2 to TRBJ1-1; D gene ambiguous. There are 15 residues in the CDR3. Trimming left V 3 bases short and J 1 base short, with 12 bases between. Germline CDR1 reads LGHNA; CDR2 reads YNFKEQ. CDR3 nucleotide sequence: TGTGCCAGCAGCCATTTGGACGGCACGAACACTGAAGCTTTCTTT. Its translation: CASSHLDGTNTEAFF.

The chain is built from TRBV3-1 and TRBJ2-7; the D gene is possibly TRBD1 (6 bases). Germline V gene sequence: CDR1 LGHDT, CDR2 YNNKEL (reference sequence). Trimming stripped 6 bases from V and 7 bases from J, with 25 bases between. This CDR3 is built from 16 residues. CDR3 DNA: TGTGCCAGCAGTTACCGTACGCGGCAGGGGCCGTGGGAGCAGTACTTC. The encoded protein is CASSYRTRQGPWEQYF.

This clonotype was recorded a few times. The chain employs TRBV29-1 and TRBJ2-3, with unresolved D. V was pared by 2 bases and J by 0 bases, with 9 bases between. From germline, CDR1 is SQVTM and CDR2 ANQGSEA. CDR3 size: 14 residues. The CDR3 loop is CSVEKAYSTDTQYF. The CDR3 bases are TGCAGCGTTGAAAAAGCTTATAGCACAGATACGCAGTATTTT.

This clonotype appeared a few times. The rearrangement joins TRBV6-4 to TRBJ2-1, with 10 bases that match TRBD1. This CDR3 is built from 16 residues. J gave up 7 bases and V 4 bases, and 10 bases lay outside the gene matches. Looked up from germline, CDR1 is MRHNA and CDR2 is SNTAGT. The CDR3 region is CASSVTPGQGRNEQFF. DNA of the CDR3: TGTGCCAGCAGTGTGACGCCGGGACAGGGGAGAAATGAGCAGTTCTTC.

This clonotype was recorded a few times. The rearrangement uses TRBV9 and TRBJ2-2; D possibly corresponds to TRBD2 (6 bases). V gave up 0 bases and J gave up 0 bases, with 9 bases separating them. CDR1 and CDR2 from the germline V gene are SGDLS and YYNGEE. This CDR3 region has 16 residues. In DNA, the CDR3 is TGTGCCAGCAGCGTAGCGGCGGGGACGAACACCGGGGAGCTGTTTTTT. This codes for CASSVAAGTNTGELFF.

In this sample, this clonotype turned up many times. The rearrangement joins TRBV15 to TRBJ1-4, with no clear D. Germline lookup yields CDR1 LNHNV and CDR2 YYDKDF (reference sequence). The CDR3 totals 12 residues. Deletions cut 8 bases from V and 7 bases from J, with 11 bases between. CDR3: CATGEGVEKLFF. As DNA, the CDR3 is TGTGCCACCGGGGAGGGAGTTGAAAAACTGTTTTTT.